These 25 T cell receptor beta chains came from one sample sequenced in a study of post-analysis software for immune sequencing data. General study findings and limits: Higher frequency in patients than in controls was seen for five TRBV segments, with TRBV5-6, TRBV5-1 and TRBV20-1 among them.

Every TCR beta cDNA library bore unique molecular identifiers. One entry per CDR3 protein, called by TCRdb with MiXCR from the PCR reads. The sample yields around 180,000 distinct CDR3 sequences, 30% seen once. No antigen is known for these receptors. The sample comprised blood. The source of these receptors is a girl aged 10 to 17 with multiple sclerosis.

This clonotype was seen just once. A much larger clone lies a single base off, so this may be a read error. The V call is TRBV27, the J call TRBJ2-5; possible D gene TRBD1, 5 bases. Near its end, the DNA agrees better with TRBJ2-7, so the J call may be wrong. CDR1 is MNHEY and CDR2 is SMNVEV in the germline V gene (reference sequence). The CDR3 sequence is 14 residues long. CDR3 residues: CASSCAATGYEQYF. The CDR3 DNA reads as TGTGCCAGCAGTTGCGCTGCCACAGGCTACGAGCAGTACTTC.

This clonotype was seen only a few times. The chain uses TRBV19 and TRBJ2-1, with 10 bases aligning to TRBD2. CDR3 length: 13 amino acids. Trimming removed 5 bases from V and 12 bases from J; junction bases left unmatched: 7. Germline CDR1 and CDR2: LNHDA and SQIVND (reference sequence). CDR3 sequence reads: CASSLAGEDRQFF. In DNA, the CDR3 is TGTGCCAGTAGTCTAGCGGGAGAAGATCGGCAGTTCTTC.

The sample holds many counts of this clonotype. The rearrangement links TRBV7-6 to TRBJ1-1; no clear D gene. Germline V CDR1 and CDR2: SGHVS, FNYEAQ. Trimming took 5 bases from V and 1 from J, leaving 14 bases between them. There are 15 residues in the CDR3. CDR3 loop: CASSPFPTPNTEAFF. The CDR3 coding sequence is TGTGCCAGCAGCCCCTTCCCTACACCGAACACTGAAGCTTTCTTT.

The chain uses TRBV28 and TRBJ1-5; a possible D gene is TRBD1 (5 bases). Between the trimmed V and J ends, which lost 7 bases and 9 bases, there was a span of 16 bases. Looked up from germline, CDR1 is MDHEN and CDR2 is SYDVKM. The CDR3 contains 13 residues. In nucleotides, the CDR3 is TGTGCCAGCATCTTGGGGACGAACATGCCCCAGCATTTT. This encodes CASILGTNMPQHF.

This clonotype appeared many times. V gene TRBV4-1 combines with J gene TRBJ2-7; 13 bases are shared with TRBD2. CDR1 is MGHRA and CDR2 is YSYEKL in the germline V gene. Unmatched junction bases numbered 9, after V lost 1 base and J lost 6 bases. The CDR3 is made up of 17 amino acids. The CDR3 sequence is CASSQVGMGLAGREQYF. The CDR3 bases are TGCGCCAGCAGCCAAGTAGGTATGGGACTAGCGGGACGCGAGCAGTACTTC.

The rearrangement uses TRBV4-1 and TRBJ1-3, with D perhaps matching TRBD1 (5 bases). The CDR3 loop spans 16 amino acids. CDR1 MGHRA and CDR2 YSYEKL come from the germline V gene. Between the trimmed V and J ends, which lost 1 base and 2 bases, there was a span of 12 bases. The CDR3 DNA is TGCGCCAGCAGCCAAGGCCCCGGGGGAACTGGAAACACCATATATTTT. It yields the protein CASSQGPGGTGNTIYF.

There are a few counts of this clonotype. The chain links TRBV12-3 or TRBV12-4 to TRBJ2-7; D is ambiguous. The CDR3 has 13 residues. Trimming cost V 11 bases and J 4 bases, with 18 bases left between them. The DNA for the CDR3 is TGTGCCGGCTCCACTGGGATCGCATACGAGCAGTACTTC. Amino acid sequence: CAGSTGIAYEQYF.

This rearrangement joins TRBV9 to TRBJ1-1, with D possibly being TRBD1 (5 bases). CDR3 length: 15 amino acids. Between the trimmed V and J ends, which lost 0 bases and 2 bases, there was a span of 11 bases. Germline V gene sequence: CDR1 SGDLS, CDR2 YYNGEE. For the CDR3, the DNA is TGTGCCAGCAGCGTAGAGCACAGGTCCAACACTGAAGCTTTCTTT. Translating gives CASSVEHRSNTEAFF.

This clonotype turned up a few times. This chain connects TRBV5-6 to TRBJ1-1, with D maybe TRBD1 (5 bases). This CDR3 has 17 residues. Germline CDR1 is SGHDT and CDR2 is YYEEEE. The ends were cut back, 4 bases at V and 1 base at J, with 20 bases in the middle. The CDR3 DNA reads TGTGCCAGCAGCCAGACCATACGGGGGTCAGCGAACACTGAAGCTTTCTTT. This codes for CASSQTIRGSANTEAFF. The full variable domain, completed using reference TRBV5-6 and TRBJ1-1, is DAGVTQSPTHLIKTRGQQVTLRCSPKSGHDTVSWYQQALGQGPQFIFQYYEEEERQRGNFPDRFSGHQFPNYSSELNVNALLLGDSALYLCASSQTIRGSANTEAFFGQGTRLTVV.

This clonotype was counted many times. This chain uses TRBV28 with TRBJ2-3, with 7 bases lining up with TRBD2. Looked up from germline, CDR1 is MDHEN and CDR2 is SYDVKM. The J segment lost 1 base and the V segment lost 3 bases, leaving 7 bases of the junction unmatched. This CDR3 has 16 residues. CDR3 nucleotide sequence: TGTGCCAGCAGTTTGGGCGGGGGAGGGGGCACAGATACGCAGTATTTT. Amino acids: CASSLGGGGGTDTQYF.

A few counts support this clonotype. J is TRBJ2-3 and V is TRBV9; weak D call: TRBD2 (6 bases). Germline-derived CDR1 and CDR2 are SGDLS and YYNGEE. The CDR3 is 16 amino acids. Trimming removed 3 bases from V and 3 bases from J, with 17 bases in between. The CDR3 is CASSAATLGRTDTQYF. CDR3 nucleotides: TGTGCCAGCAGCGCAGCCACCCTCGGGAGAACAGATACGCAGTATTTT.

The genes are TRBV10-3 and TRBJ2-4, with 8 bases fitting TRBD2. The closer fit of TRBJ2-7 to the DNA end suggests the J call may be wrong. Germline values: CDR1 ENHRY, CDR2 SYGVKD. This CDR3 contains 14 residues. CDR3: CAISERREAYEQYF. DNA for the CDR3: TGTGCCATCAGTGAGCGGCGGGAGGCCTACGAGCAGTACTTC.

The table lists this clonotype with a few counts. The chain carries TRBV5-1 and TRBJ1-1; D possibly corresponds to TRBD1 (5 bases). V lost 4 bases and J 3 bases, leaving 13 bases between the germline ends. The germline V gene encodes CDR1 SGHRS and CDR2 YFSETQ. CDR3 size: 14 residues. The CDR3 DNA follows: TGCGCCAGCAGCAATCGGGACGGGGACACTGAAGCTTTCTTT. This gives the protein CASSNRDGDTEAFF.

At least ten counts were recorded for this clonotype. The chain has TRBV29-1 and TRBJ2-5; tentatively, D is TRBD1 or TRBD2 (5 bases each). Germline V gene lookup returns CDR1 SQVTM and CDR2 ANQGSEA. The length of the CDR3 is 13 residues. Trimming shortened V by 6 bases and J by 4 bases, and 15 bases separated the two germline ends. The CDR3 bases are TGCAGCGTCGCATTGGGGACCGCAGAGACCCAGTACTTC. Its protein is CSVALGTAETQYF. Based on the CDR3 plus reference TRBV29-1 and TRBJ2-5, the full variable domain is SAVISQKPSRDICQRGTSLTIQCQVDSQVTMMFWYRQQPGQSLTLIATANQGSEATYESGFVIDKFPISRPNLTFSTLTVSNMSPEDSSIYLCSVALGTAETQYFGPGTRLLVL.

This clonotype was detected a few times. The V and J genes are TRBV3-1 and TRBJ1-1, with D hard to call. Germline lookup yields CDR1 LGHDT and CDR2 YNNKEL (reference sequence). Between the trimmed V and J ends, which lost 8 bases and 5 bases, there was a span of 12 bases. The CDR3 loop spans 12 amino acids. The CDR3 coding sequence is TGTGCCAGCGCGTTTGGGAGGACTGAAGCTTTCTTT. Its protein is CASAFGRTEAFF.

For this clonotype: A single base separates this from a much larger clone, so it may be a read error. The chain carries TRBV5-1 and TRBJ2-3; 14 bases are shared with TRBD2. The CDR3 extends over 19 amino acids. CDR1 and CDR2 from the germline V gene are SGHRS and YFSETQ. The CDR3 region is CTSSLALGLAGDVTDTQYF. DNA of the CDR3: TGCACCAGCAGCTTGGCATTGGGACTAGCGGGAGACGTCACAGATACGCAGTATTTT.

The chain combines TRBV14 with TRBJ1-4; D may be TRBD1 (6 bases). CDR3 length equals 14 residues. The germline CDR1 and CDR2 sequences are SGHDN and FVKESK. Trimming took off 6 bases at V and 7 bases at J, with 15 bases between the two ends. The CDR3 protein is CASSYRVASEKLFF. The CDR3 region has the DNA TGTGCCAGCAGTTACAGGGTGGCTAGTGAAAAACTGTTTTTT.

This clonotype was found many times. This chain connects TRBV6-5 to TRBJ2-7, with 8 bases matching TRBD2. Looked up from germline, CDR1 is MNHEY and CDR2 is SVGAGI. V was clipped by 3 bases and J by 6 bases; unmatched bases: 10. The CDR3 runs to 15 residues. The CDR3 DNA is TGTGCCAGCAGTTATGGCCCCGGACTAGCAGTCGAGCAGTACTTC. It codes for CASSYGPGLAVEQYF.

As regards this clonotype: Sequence at one end of the junction differs from germline and may be a read error. The chain links TRBV6-5 to TRBJ2-3; D is uncertain. The CDR3 length is 11 residues. Per the germline V gene, CDR1 is MNHEY and CDR2 is SVGAGI. Written as DNA, the CDR3 is TGTGCCAGCGCGACCTTGAATACGCGGTATTTT. Protein: CASATLNTRYF.

The chain links TRBV29-1 to TRBJ1-2; D ambiguous. The CDR3 sequence is 12 residues long. Germline CDR1 SQVTM, CDR2 ANQGSEA. V lost 7 bases to trimming and J lost 0 bases, with 9 bases between them. The CDR3, as DNA: TGCAGCGGCACGGATTCTAACTATGGCTACACCTTC. Protein sequence: CSGTDSNYGYTF.

This chain links TRBV18 with TRBJ1-1; D remains ambiguous. Germline assignment: CDR1 KGHSH and CDR2 LQKENI. V lost 4 bases, J lost 1 base, and 7 bases lay in between. CDR3 size: 13 residues. As DNA, the CDR3 is TGTGCCAGCTCACAGGAGAGGAACACTGAAGCTTTCTTT. Its protein is CASSQERNTEAFF.

A few counts support this clonotype. V and J are TRBV29-1 and TRBJ2-7; D is possibly TRBD1 (5 bases). The CDR3 sequence is 15 residues long. Germline values: CDR1 SQVTM, CDR2 ANQGSEA. V dropped 2 bases and J dropped 4 bases, with 18 bases sitting between them. CDR3 sequence reads: CSVEFVGRKGYEQYF. CDR3 bases: TGCAGCGTTGAATTCGTGGGGCGTAAGGGGTACGAGCAGTACTTC.

This chain joins TRBV5-1 and TRBJ2-5; no clear D. This CDR3 is built from 13 residues. The V and J ends lost 4 bases and 0 bases respectively, with 7 bases between them. The germline CDR1 and CDR2 sequences are SGHRS and YFSETQ. CDR3 DNA sequence: TGCGCCAGCAGCCCCAGCGACCAAGAGACCCAGTACTTC. This translates into CASSPSDQETQYF. The full variable domain, rest sourced from reference TRBV5-1 and TRBJ2-5, is KAGVTQTPRYLIKTRGQQVTLSCSPISGHRSVSWYQQTPGQGLQFLFEYFSETQRNKGNFPGRFSGRQFSNSRSEMNVSTLELGDSALYLCASSPSDQETQYFGPGTRLLVL.

This clonotype was observed a handful of times. This clone may be a read error of a much larger clone one base away. The J gene is TRBJ2-5, the V gene TRBV6-1; D unresolved. Germline assignment: CDR1 MNHNS and CDR2 SASEGT. CDR3 length: 11 residues. The CDR3 sequence: CVSSDVETQYF. The CDR3 bases are TGTGTCAGCAGTGACGTAGAGACCCAGTACTTC.

This clonotype was detected ten times or more. J is TRBJ2-1 and V is TRBV6-6; 10 bases are shared with TRBD2. The length of the CDR3 is 13 residues. The V and J ends lost 7 bases and 7 bases, in that order; junction bases with no gene match: 4. The germline gives CDR1 MNHNY, CDR2 SVGAGI (reference sequence). The CDR3, as DNA: TGTGCCAGCATAGCGGGAGGATTAAATGAGCAGTTCTTC. It encodes CASIAGGLNEQFF.